This T cell receptor (beta chain) was found in a study of T cell changes during pregnancy in multiple sclerosis. The method was immunoSEQ multiplex PCR; TCRdb's version includes in-frame clones alone and lacks a portion of them. The table lists about 76,000 clones, 93% of them singletons. From germline, CDR1 is MNHEY and CDR2 SVGAGI. The CDR3 consists of 14 residues. Trimming removed 6 bases from V and 9 bases from J; junction bases left unmatched: 10. This receptor was identified in a female donor with multiple sclerosis, enrolled in a pregnancy study. Material: peripheral blood, obtained in the second trimester of pregnancy. This chain uses TRBV6-5 with TRBJ2-2; 7 bases fit TRBD2. CDR3 loop: CASSEGGDSRELFF. The DNA of the CDR3 is TGTGCCAGCAGCGAGGGAGGGGATTCCAGGGAGCTGTTTTTT.